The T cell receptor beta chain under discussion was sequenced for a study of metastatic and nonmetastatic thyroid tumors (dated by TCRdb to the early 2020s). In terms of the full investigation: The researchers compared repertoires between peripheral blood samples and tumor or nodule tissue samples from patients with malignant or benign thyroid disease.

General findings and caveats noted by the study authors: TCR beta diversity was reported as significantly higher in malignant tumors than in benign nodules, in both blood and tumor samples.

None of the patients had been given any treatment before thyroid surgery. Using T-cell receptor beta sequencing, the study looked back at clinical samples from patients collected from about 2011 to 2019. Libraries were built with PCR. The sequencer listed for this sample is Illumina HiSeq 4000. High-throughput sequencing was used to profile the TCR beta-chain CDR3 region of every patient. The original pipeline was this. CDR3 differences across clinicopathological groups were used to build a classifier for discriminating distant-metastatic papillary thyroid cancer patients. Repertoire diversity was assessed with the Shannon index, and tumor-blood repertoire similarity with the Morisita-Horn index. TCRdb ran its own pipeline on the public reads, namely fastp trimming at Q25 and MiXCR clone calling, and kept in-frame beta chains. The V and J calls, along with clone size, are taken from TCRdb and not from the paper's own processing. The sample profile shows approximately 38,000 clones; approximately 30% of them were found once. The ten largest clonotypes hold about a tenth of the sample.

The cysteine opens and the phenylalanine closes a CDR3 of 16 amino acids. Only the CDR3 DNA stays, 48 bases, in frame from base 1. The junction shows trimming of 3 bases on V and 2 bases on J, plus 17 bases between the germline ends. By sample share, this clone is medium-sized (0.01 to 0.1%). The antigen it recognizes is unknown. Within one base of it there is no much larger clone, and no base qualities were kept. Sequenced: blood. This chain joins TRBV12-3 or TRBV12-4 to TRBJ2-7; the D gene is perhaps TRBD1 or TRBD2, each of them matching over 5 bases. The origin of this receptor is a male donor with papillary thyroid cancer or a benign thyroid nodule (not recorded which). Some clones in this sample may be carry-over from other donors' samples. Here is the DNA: TGTGCCAGCAGTTTTGGCTGGGGCAGACTACCCTACGAGCAGTACTTC. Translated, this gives CASSFGWGRLPYEQYF.